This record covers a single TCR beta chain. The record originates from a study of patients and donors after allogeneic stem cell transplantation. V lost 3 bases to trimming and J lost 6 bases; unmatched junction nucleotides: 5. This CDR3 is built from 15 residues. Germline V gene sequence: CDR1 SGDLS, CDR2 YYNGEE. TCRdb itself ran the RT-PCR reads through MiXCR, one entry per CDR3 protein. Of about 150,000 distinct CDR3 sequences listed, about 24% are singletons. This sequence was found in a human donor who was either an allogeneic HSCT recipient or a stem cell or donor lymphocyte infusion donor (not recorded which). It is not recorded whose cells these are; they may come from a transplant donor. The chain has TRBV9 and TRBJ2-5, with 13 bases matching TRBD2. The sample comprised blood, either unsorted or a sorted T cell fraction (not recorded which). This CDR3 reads CASSARTSGGQTQYF. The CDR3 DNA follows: TGTGCCAGCAGCGCCCGGACTAGCGGGGGACAGACCCAGTACTTC.